These 28 T cell receptor beta chains share one sample of origin, sequenced in a study of blood T cell repertoires in COVID-19. Assay used: immunoSEQ multiplex PCR; TCRdb lists only in-frame clones, some missing. This sample has around 150,000 clones; about four fifths occur once, and the top ten carry roughly 9%. Sample: peripheral blood. The source is a woman over 75 in a cohort sampled during active or convalescent COVID-19.

This chain uses TRBV6-6 with TRBJ2-1; 9 nucleotides match TRBD1. In germline, CDR1 is MNHNY, CDR2 SVGAGI (reference sequence). The CDR3 consists of 17 residues. With V trimmed by 5 bases and J by 2 bases, 10 bases remained unmatched. The CDR3 reads CASSQKTGGDAYNEQFF. For the CDR3, the DNA is TGTGCCAGCAGTCAAAAGACAGGGGGGGATGCCTACAATGAGCAGTTCTTC.

The chain has TRBV30 and TRBJ1-6, with 10 nucleotides matching TRBD1. This CDR3 is 15 amino acids long. V dropped 4 bases and J dropped 5; count of bases not matched to a gene: 5. The germline V gene has CDR1 GTSNPN and CDR2 SVGIG (reference sequence). As DNA, the CDR3 is TGTGCCTGGAACCGGGACAGGGGAAATAATTCACCCCTCCACTTT. Translating gives CAWNRDRGNNSPLHF. Supplemented by reference TRBV30 and TRBJ1-6, the full variable domain reads SQTIHQWPATLVQPVGSPLSLECTVEGTSNPNLYWYRQAAGRGLQLLFYSVGIGQISSEVPQNLSASRPQDRQFILSSKKLLLSDSGFYLCAWNRDRGNNSPLHFGNGTRLTVT.

The chain carries TRBV7-3 and TRBJ2-2; D might be TRBD1 (6 bases). This CDR3 comprises 16 residues. Per germline, CDR1 SGHTA and CDR2 FQGTGA. Trimming pared 2 bases from V and 3 bases from J, leaving 13 bases between. The CDR3 is CASSLESQGDTGELFF. The CDR3 DNA is TGTGCCAGCAGCTTAGAATCACAGGGCGACACCGGGGAGCTGTTTTTT.

The chain has TRBV6-5 and TRBJ1-5, with D hard to call. The ends were cut back, 9 bases at V and 1 base at J, with 16 bases in the middle. The germline V gene has CDR1 MNHEY and CDR2 SVGAGI. CDR3 length: 15 amino acids. The CDR3 loop reads CASSGGEISNQPQHF. In nucleotides, the CDR3 is TGTGCCAGTTCGGGCGGGGAAATCAGCAATCAGCCCCAGCATTTT.

The chain combines TRBV7-2 with TRBJ1-1; 9 bases agree with TRBD1. Trimming removed 0 bases from V and 6 bases from J; junction bases left unmatched: 11. This CDR3 has 17 amino acids. Germline assignment: CDR1 SGHTA and CDR2 FQGNSA. CDR3 protein: CASSLARTGVYSAEAFF. The DNA of the CDR3 is TGTGCCAGCAGCTTAGCGAGGACAGGGGTGTATAGCGCTGAAGCTTTCTTT.

This chain uses TRBV6-2 or TRBV6-3 with TRBJ2-7, with TRBD2 as a possible D gene (6 bases). With 4 bases removed from V and 4 bases from J, the gap between germline ends came to 14 bases. The CDR3 has 14 amino acids. The V gene's germline CDR1 is MNHEY and CDR2 SVGEGT. CDR3 protein: CASSWGGDGYEQYV. For the CDR3, the DNA is TGTGCCAGCAGTTGGGGCGGGGACGGTTACGAGCAGTACGTC.

This chain links TRBV5-5 with TRBJ2-3; 14 bases are shared with TRBD2. V lost 4 bases and J lost 6; bases outside the gene matches: 4. Germline V gives CDR1 SGHKS, CDR2 YYEKEE (reference sequence). CDR3 size: 15 residues. The CDR3 sequence is CASSRGLAGVDTQYF. DNA of the CDR3: TGTGCCAGCAGCCGGGGACTAGCGGGGGTGGATACGCAGTATTTT.

V usage is TRBV18 and J usage is TRBJ1-5; TRBD1 matches 8 bases. This CDR3 region has 18 residues. V was pared by 6 bases and J by 0 bases, with 13 bases of the junction left unmatched. Germline CDR1 is KGHSH and CDR2 is LQKENI. CDR3 DNA: TGTGCCAGCTCGCCCCGTCGACAGGGGTTTGTTAGCAATCAGCCCCAGCATTTT. This sequence encodes CASSPRRQGFVSNQPQHF.

This clone has a single count. The CDR3 region is CASSLGLETQYF. The CDR3 DNA sequence: TGCGCCAGCAGCTTGGGACTAGAGACCCAGTACTTC. The chain links TRBV5-1 to TRBJ2-5, with no clear D. The germline V gene has CDR1 SGHRS and CDR2 YFSETQ. The CDR3 contains 12 residues. V was trimmed by 0 bases and J by 4 bases, leaving 4 bases between them.

The V gene is TRBV14, the J gene TRBJ1-2, with a tentative D call TRBD1 (5 bases). V lost 4 bases and J 8 bases, leaving 20 bases between the germline ends. Germline V gene sequence: CDR1 SGHDN, CDR2 FVKESK. This CDR3 contains 15 residues. CDR3 in amino acids: CASSPPGGKVSGYTF. The CDR3 nucleotides are TGTGCCAGCAGCCCCCCGGGGGGAAAAGTATCGGGCTACACCTTC. Filled out from reference TRBV14 and TRBJ1-2, the complete variable domain reads EAGVTQFPSHSVIEKGQTVTLRCDPISGHDNLYWYRRVMGKEIKFLLHFVKESKQDESGMPNNRFLAERTGGTYSTLKVQPAELEDSGVYFCASSPPGGKVSGYTFGSGTRLTVV.

This clone was detected only a few times. The chain uses TRBV19 and TRBJ1-6; 9 bases align to TRBD1. The germline V gene has CDR1 LNHDA and CDR2 SQIVND (reference sequence). The trim removed 11 bases at V and 8 bases at J, leaving 10 bases unmatched. The CDR3 is 14 amino acids. The CDR3 DNA sequence: TGTGCCGTGTCGGGACAGGGTATCTATTCACCCCTCCACTTT. Residues: CAVSGQGIYSPLHF.

The chain joins TRBV5-6 to TRBJ2-3; 9 nucleotides line up with TRBD1. CDR3 length: 16 amino acids. The V gene end was trimmed by 5 bases and the J gene end by 0 bases; junction bases not matched to a gene: 7. CDR1 is SGHDT and CDR2 is YYEEEE in the germline V gene. CDR3 sequence reads: CASSYRTGVSTDTQYF. CDR3 nucleotides: TGTGCCAGCAGTTACAGGACAGGGGTAAGCACAGATACGCAGTATTTT.

V is TRBV3-1 (or the pseudogene TRBV3-2) and J is TRBJ2-3; possible D gene TRBD2, 7 bases. Trimming stripped 4 bases from V and 6 bases from J, with 14 bases between. This CDR3 is built from 14 residues. From germline, CDR1 is LGHDT and CDR2 YNNKEL (reference sequence). The DNA of the CDR3 is TGTGCCAGCAGCCGACTAGGGGGGGAGGATACGCAGTATTTT. Its translation: CASSRLGGEDTQYF.

This clone was observed a few times. The gene calls are TRBV7-8 and TRBJ1-6; 8 bases are a match to TRBD1. This CDR3 contains 15 residues. The germline V gene encodes CDR1 SGHVS and CDR2 FQNEAQ. Losses at the gene ends were 1 base for V and 4 bases for J; bases not matched to a gene: 0. The CDR3 protein is CASSLGTGYNSPLHF. The CDR3 nucleotides read TGTGCCAGCAGCTTAGGGACAGGGTATAATTCACCCCTCCACTTT.

CDR3 coding DNA: TGCGCCAGCAGCTTGGGGCCATTAAGCGGGGACACTGAAGCTTTCTTT. Its protein is CASSLGPLSGDTEAFF. The genes are TRBV5-1 and TRBJ1-1, with D hard to call. CDR3 size: 16 residues. Germline CDR1 SGHRS, CDR2 YFSETQ. The V gene lost 0 bases and the J gene lost 3 bases, with 15 bases spanning the gap. The whole variable domain, filled in from reference TRBV5-1 and TRBJ1-1, reads KAGVTQTPRYLIKTRGQQVTLSCSPISGHRSVSWYQQTPGQGLQFLFEYFSETQRNKGNFPGRFSGRQFSNSRSEMNVSTLELGDSALYLCASSLGPLSGDTEAFFGQGTRLTVV.

The chain recombines TRBV6-1 with TRBJ1-6, with a weak D call TRBD1 (6 bases). The CDR3 extends over 15 amino acids. V was trimmed by 0 bases and J by 8 bases, leaving 11 bases between them. Germline V gene data show CDR1 as MNHNS and CDR2 as SASEGT. The CDR3 reads CASSEAETGHSPLHF. The CDR3 DNA reads TGTGCCAGCAGTGAAGCCGAGACAGGCCATTCACCCCTCCACTTT.

This sequence joins TRBV6-5 and TRBJ2-3; TRBD1 matches at 7 bases. V shed 6 bases, J shed 2 bases, and the junction held 5 bases outside the gene matches. The germline V gene encodes CDR1 MNHEY and CDR2 SVGAGI. This CDR3 has 14 amino acids. The CDR3 coding sequence is TGTGCCAGCAGAGACGACAGGGACACAGATACGCAGTATTTT. Encoded protein: CASRDDRDTDTQYF.

This chain uses TRBV6-6 with TRBJ1-1, with 9 nucleotides matching TRBD1. CDR1 is MNHNY, CDR2 SVGAGI, per germline (reference sequence). The CDR3 length is 16 residues. Germline trimming cut 6 bases from V and 2 bases from J; bases unmatched to any gene: 10. The CDR3 DNA is TGTGCCAGCAGGGATCGCCGGGACAGGGATAACACTGAAGCTTTCTTT. This encodes CASRDRRDRDNTEAFF.

This clone was observed a handful of times. This rearrangement joins TRBV5-6 to TRBJ1-6, with D possibly being TRBD1 (5 bases). The germline V gene has CDR1 SGHDT and CDR2 YYEEEE. The CDR3 length is 17 residues. The ends were cut back, 0 bases at V and 7 bases at J, with 17 bases in the middle. This CDR3 reads CASSLDPREGRNSPLHF. CDR3 DNA sequence: TGTGCCAGCAGCTTGGATCCCAGGGAAGGTAGAAATTCACCCCTCCACTTT. The variable domain in full, with the rest retrieved from reference TRBV5-6 and TRBJ1-6, is DAGVTQSPTHLIKTRGQQVTLRCSPKSGHDTVSWYQQALGQGPQFIFQYYEEEERQRGNFPDRFSGHQFPNYSSELNVNALLLGDSALYLCASSLDPREGRNSPLHFGNGTRLTVT.

This clone was picked up one time. The chain uses TRBV5-1 and TRBJ1-2, with D possibly matching TRBD1 (5 bases). The germline V and J ends were trimmed by 3 bases and 5 bases, with 17 bases remaining between them. The CDR3 is 15 residues long. Germline CDR1 is SGHRS and CDR2 is YFSETQ. The CDR3: CASSSGTFSPYGYTF. The CDR3 region has the DNA TGCGCCAGCAGCTCCGGGACTTTTTCCCCATATGGCTACACCTTC.

The chain recombines TRBV18 with TRBJ2-5; the match to TRBD1 covers 9 bases. The CDR3 totals 14 residues. CDR1 and CDR2 from the germline V gene are KGHSH and LQKENI. Trimming cost V 3 bases and J 3 bases; bases outside gene matches: 2. The CDR3 reads CASSPRTGEETQYF. CDR3 DNA sequence: TGTGCCAGCTCACCGCGGACAGGGGAAGAGACCCAGTACTTC.

The genes are TRBV18 and TRBJ2-7; D uncertain. V was pared by 2 bases and J by 4 bases, with 12 bases between. The CDR3 is 14 amino acids. The germline V gene encodes CDR1 KGHSH and CDR2 LQKENI. The CDR3 DNA sequence: TGTGCCAGCTCACCATCGTCAGTCCAATACGAGCAGTACTTC. Translating gives CASSPSSVQYEQYF.

This chain uses TRBV15 with TRBJ2-2, with a weak D call TRBD2 (6 bases). CDR1 is LNHNV, CDR2 YYDKDF, per germline (reference sequence). V was cut by 0 bases and J by 4 bases, with 15 bases left in between. The CDR3 has 17 amino acids. The CDR3 DNA sequence: TGTGCCACCAGCAGAGAGAGAGGTCGCGGGGCCACCGGGGAGCTGTTTTTT. Protein sequence: CATSRERGRGATGELFF.

This sequence joins TRBV12-2 and TRBJ1-2; TRBD1 reflects the table's D call only, with no check against the DNA. TRBV12-2 is given as a pseudogene. The CDR3 totals 17 residues. CDR3 DNA sequence: TGTGCAAGTCGCTTAGTGTTTACAGGTAATCCTAACTATGGCTACACCTTC. Encoded protein: CASRLVFTGNPNYGYTF.

The gene calls are TRBV7-3 and TRBJ2-1; D is possibly TRBD1 (6 bases). With 6 bases removed from V and 5 bases from J, the gap between germline ends came to 17 bases. Looked up from germline, CDR1 is SGHTA and CDR2 is FQGTGA. The CDR3 is 15 amino acids. The CDR3: CASRLSRDTNNEQFF. The CDR3 nucleotides are TGTGCCAGCAGGCTCTCCCGGGACACCAACAATGAGCAGTTCTTC.

The chain links TRBV9 to TRBJ1-1; D gene unclear. V was cut by 0 bases and J by 0 bases, with 9 bases left in between. The CDR3 spans 15 residues. CDR1 is SGDLS, CDR2 YYNGEE, per germline. CDR3 bases: TGTGCCAGCAGCGTAGGAGTCACCATGAACACTGAAGCTTTCTTT. It is translated as CASSVGVTMNTEAFF.

The rearrangement joins TRBV5-4 to TRBJ1-1; possible D gene TRBD1, 5 bases. V lost 5 bases to trimming and J lost 2 bases, with 10 bases between them. Germline values: CDR1 SGHNT, CDR2 YYREEE (reference sequence). The CDR3 has 13 residues. The CDR3 region has the DNA TGTGCCAGCAGGGAGCAGGGAAACACTGAAGCTTTCTTT. Its protein is CASREQGNTEAFF. Complete variable domain (other parts from reference TRBV5-4 and TRBJ1-1): ETGVTQSPTHLIKTRGQQVTLRCSSQSGHNTVSWYQQALGQGPQFIFQYYREEENGRGNFPPRFSGLQFPNYSSELNVNALELDDSALYLCASREQGNTEAFFGQGTRLTVV.

J is TRBJ2-1 and V is TRBV28, with 8 bases aligning to TRBD2. V gave up 8 bases and J gave up 16 bases; unmatched junction bases: 10. Germline assignment: CDR1 MDHEN and CDR2 SYDVKM. The CDR3 sequence is 11 residues long. The CDR3 loop is CASGTRGGEFF. In DNA form, the CDR3 reads TGTGCCAGCGGTACTCGGGGGGGCGAATTCTTC. The full variable domain, in which reference TRBV28 and TRBJ2-1 provide the parts outside the CDR3, is DVKVTQSSRYLVKRTGEKVFLECVQDMDHENMFWYRQDPGLGLRLIYFSYDVKMKEKGDIPEGYSVSREKKERFSLILESASTNQTSMYLCASGTRGGEFFGPGTRLTVL.